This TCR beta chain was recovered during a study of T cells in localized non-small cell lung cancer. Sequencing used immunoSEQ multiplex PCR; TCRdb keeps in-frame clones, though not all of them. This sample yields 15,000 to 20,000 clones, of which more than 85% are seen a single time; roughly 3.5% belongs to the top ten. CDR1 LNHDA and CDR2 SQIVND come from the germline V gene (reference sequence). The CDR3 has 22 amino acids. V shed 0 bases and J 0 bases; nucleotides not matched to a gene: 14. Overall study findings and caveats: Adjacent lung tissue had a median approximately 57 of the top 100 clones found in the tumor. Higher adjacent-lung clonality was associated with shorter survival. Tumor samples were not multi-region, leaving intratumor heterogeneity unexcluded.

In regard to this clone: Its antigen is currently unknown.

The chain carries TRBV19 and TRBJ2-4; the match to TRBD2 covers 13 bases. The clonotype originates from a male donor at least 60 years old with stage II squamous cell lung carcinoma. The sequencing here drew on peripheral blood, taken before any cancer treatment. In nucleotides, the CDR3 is TGTGCCAGTAGTATAGATCACCTCGGACTAGCGGGAGCCCTTCTAGCCAAAAACATTCAGTACTTC. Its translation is CASSIDHLGLAGALLAKNIQYF.